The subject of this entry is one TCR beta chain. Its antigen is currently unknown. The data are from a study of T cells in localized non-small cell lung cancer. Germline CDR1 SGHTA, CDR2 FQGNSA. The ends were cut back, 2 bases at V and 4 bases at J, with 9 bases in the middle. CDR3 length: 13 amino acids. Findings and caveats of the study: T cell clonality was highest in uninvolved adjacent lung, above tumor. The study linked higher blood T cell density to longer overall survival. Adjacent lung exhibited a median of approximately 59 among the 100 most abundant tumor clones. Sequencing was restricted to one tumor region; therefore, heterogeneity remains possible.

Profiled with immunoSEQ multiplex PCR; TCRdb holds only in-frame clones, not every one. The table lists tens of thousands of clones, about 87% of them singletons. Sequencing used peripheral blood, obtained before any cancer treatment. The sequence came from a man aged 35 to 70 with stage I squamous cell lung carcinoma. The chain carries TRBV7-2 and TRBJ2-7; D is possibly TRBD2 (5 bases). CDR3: CASSLSRGYEQYF. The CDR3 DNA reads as TGTGCCAGCAGCTTAAGCCGCGGGTACGAGCAGTACTTC.